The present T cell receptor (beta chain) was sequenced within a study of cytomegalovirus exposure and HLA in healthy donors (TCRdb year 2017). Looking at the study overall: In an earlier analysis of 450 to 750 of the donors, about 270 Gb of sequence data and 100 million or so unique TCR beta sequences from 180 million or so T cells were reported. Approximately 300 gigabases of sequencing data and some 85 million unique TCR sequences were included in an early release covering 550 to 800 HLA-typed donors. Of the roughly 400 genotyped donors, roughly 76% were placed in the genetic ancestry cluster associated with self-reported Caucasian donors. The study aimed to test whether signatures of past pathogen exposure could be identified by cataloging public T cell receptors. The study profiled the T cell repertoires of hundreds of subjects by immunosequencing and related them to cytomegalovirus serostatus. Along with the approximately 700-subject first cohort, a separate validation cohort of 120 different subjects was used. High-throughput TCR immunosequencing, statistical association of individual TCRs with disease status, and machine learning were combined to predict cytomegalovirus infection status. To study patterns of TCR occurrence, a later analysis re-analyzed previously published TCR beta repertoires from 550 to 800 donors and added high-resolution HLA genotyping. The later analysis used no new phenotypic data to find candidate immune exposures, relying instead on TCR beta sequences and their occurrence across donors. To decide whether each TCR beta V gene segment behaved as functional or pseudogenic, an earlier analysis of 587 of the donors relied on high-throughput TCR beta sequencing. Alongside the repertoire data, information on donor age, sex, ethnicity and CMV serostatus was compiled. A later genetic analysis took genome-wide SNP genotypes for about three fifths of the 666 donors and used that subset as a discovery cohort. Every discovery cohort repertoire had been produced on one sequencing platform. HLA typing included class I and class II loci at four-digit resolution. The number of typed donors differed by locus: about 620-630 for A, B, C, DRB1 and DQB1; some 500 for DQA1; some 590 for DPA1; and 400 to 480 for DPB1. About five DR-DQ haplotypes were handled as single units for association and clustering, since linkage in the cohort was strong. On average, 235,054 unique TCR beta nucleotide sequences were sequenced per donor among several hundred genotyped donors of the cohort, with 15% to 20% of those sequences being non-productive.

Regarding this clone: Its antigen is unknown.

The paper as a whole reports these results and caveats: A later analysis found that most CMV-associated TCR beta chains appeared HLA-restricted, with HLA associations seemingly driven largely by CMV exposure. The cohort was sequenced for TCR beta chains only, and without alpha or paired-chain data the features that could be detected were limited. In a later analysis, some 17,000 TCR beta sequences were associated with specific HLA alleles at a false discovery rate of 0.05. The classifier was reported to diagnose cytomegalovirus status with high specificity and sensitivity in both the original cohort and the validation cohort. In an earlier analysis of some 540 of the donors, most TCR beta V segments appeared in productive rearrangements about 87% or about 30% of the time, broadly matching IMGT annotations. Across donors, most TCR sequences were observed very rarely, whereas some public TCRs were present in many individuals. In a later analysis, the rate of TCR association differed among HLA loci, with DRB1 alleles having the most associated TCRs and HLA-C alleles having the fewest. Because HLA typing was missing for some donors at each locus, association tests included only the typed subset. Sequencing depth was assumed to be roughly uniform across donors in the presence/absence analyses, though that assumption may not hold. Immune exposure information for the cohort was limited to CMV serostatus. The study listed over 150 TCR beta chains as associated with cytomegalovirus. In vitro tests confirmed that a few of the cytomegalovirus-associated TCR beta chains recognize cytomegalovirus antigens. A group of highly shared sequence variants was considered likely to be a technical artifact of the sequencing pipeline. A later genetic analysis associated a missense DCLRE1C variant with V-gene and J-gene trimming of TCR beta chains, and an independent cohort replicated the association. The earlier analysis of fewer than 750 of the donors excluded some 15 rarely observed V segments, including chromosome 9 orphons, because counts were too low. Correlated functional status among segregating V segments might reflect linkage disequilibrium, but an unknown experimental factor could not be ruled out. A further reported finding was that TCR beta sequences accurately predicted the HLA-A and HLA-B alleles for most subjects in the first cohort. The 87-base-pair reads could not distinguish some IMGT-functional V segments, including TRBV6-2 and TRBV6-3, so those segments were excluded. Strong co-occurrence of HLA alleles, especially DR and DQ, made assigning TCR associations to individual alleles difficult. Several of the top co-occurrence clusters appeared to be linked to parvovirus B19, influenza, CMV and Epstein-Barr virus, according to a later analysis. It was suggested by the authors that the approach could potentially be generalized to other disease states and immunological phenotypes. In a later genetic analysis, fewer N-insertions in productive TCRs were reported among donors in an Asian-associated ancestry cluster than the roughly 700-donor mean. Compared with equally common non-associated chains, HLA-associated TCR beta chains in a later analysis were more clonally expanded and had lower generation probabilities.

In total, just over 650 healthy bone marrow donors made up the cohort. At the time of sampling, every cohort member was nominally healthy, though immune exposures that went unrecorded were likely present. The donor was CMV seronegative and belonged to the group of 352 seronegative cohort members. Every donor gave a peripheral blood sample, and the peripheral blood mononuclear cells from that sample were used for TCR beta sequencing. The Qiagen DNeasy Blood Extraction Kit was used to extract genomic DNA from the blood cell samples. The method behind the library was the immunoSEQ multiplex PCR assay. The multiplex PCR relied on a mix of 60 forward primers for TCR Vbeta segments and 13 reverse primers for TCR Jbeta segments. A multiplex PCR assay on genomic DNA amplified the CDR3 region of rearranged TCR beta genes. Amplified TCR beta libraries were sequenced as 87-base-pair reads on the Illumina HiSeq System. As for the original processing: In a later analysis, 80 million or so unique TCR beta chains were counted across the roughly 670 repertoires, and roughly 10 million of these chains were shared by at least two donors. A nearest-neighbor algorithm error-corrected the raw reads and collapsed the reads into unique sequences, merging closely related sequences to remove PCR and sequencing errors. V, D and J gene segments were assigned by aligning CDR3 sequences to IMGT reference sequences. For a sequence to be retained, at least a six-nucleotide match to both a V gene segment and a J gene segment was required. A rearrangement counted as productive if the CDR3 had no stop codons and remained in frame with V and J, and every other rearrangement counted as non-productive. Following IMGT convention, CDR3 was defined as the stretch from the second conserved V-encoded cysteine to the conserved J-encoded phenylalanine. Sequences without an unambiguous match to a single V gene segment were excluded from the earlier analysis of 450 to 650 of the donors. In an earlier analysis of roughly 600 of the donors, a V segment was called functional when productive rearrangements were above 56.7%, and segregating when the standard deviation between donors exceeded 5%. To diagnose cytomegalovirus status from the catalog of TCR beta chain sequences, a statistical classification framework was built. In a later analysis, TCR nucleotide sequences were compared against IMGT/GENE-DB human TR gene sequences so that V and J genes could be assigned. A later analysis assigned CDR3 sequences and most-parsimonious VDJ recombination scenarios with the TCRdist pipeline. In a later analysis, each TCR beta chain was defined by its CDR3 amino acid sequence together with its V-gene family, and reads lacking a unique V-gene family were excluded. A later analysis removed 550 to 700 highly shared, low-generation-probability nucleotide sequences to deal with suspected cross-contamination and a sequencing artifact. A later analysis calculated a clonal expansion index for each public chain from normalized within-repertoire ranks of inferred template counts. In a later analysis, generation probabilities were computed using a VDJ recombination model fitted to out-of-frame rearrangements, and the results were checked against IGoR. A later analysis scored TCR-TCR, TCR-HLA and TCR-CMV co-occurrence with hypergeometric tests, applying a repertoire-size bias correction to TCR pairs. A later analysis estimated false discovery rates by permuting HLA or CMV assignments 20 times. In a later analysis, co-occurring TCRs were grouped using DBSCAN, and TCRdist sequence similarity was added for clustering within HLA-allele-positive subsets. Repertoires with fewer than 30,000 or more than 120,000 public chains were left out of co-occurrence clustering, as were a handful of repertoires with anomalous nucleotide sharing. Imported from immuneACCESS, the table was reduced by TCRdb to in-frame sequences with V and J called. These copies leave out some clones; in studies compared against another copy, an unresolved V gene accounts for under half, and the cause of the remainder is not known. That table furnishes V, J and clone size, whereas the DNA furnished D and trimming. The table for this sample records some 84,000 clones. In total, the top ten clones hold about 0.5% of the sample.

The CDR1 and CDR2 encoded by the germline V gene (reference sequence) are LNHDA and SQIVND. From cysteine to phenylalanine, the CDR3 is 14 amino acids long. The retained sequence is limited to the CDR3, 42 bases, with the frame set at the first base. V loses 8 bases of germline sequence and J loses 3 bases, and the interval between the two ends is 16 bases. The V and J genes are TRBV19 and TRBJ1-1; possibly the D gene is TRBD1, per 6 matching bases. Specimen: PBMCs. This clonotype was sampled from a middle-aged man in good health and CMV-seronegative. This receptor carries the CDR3 CASEIRGSDTEAFF. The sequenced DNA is TGTGCCAGTGAGATCAGGGGATCGGACACTGAAGCTTTCTTT.